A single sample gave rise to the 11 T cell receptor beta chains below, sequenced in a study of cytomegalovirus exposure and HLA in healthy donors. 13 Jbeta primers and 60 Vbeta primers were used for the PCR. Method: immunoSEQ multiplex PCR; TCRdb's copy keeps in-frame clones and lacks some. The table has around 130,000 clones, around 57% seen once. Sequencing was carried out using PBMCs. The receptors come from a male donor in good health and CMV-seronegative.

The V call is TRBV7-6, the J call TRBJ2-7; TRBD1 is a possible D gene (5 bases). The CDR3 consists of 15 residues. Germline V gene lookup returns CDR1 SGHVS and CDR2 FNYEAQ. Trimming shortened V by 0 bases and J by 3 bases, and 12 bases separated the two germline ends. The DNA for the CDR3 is TGTGCCAGCAGCTTAGCGGTTCAGGGAAGCTACGAGCAGTACTTC. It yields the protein CASSLAVQGSYEQYF.

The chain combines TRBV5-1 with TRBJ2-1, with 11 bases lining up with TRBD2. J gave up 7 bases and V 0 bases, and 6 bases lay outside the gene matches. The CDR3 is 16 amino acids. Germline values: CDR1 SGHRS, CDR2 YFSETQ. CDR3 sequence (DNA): TGCGCCAGCAGCTTGGAGCTAGCGGGGGGCCTGAATGAGCAGTTCTTC. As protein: CASSLELAGGLNEQFF.

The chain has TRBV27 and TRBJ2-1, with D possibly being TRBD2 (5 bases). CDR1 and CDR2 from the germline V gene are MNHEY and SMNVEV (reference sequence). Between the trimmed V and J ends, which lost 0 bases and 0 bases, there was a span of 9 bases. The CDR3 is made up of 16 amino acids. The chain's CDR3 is CASSLSLATSYNEQFF. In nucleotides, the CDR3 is TGTGCCAGCAGTTTATCGCTAGCCACCTCCTACAATGAGCAGTTCTTC.

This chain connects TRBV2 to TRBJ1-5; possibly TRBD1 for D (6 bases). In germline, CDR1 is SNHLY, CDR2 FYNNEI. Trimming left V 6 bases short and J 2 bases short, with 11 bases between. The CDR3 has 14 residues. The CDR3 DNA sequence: TGTGCCAGCAGGGGACCAGGGGGCAATCAGCCCCAGCATTTT. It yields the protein CASRGPGGNQPQHF.

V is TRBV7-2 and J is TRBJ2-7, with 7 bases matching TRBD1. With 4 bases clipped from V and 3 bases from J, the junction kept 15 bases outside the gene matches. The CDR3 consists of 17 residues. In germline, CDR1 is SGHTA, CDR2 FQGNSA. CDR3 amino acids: CASSSAFSWDSFYEQYF. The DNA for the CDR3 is TGTGCCAGCAGCTCAGCATTTTCTTGGGACAGTTTCTACGAGCAGTACTTC.

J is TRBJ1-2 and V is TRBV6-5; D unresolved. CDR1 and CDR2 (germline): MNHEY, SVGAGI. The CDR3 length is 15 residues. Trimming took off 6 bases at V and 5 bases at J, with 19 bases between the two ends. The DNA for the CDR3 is TGTGCCAGCAGAACTAGTTACTTGGGGTTTTATGGCTACACCTTC. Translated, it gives CASRTSYLGFYGYTF.

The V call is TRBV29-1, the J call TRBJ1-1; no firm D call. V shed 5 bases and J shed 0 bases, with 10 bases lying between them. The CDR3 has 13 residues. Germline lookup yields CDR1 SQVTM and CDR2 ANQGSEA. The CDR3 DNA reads TGCAGCGTTATACGGGAGGTGAACACTGAAGCTTTCTTT. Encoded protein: CSVIREVNTEAFF. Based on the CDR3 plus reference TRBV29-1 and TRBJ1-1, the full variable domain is SAVISQKPSRDICQRGTSLTIQCQVDSQVTMMFWYRQQPGQSLTLIATANQGSEATYESGFVIDKFPISRPNLTFSTLTVSNMSPEDSSIYLCSVIREVNTEAFFGQGTRLTVV.

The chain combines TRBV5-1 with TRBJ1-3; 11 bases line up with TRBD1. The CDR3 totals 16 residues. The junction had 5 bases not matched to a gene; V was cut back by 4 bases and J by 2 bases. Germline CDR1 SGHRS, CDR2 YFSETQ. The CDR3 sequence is CASSRDRGVTGNTIYF. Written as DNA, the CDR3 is TGCGCCAGCAGCAGGGACAGGGGGGTTACTGGAAACACCATATATTTT.

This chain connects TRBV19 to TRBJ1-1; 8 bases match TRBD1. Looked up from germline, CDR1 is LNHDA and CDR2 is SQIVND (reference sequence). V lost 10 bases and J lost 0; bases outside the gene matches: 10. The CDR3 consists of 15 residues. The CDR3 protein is CATHSMDRVNTEAFF. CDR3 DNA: TGTGCCACTCACTCGATGGACAGGGTGAACACTGAAGCTTTCTTT.

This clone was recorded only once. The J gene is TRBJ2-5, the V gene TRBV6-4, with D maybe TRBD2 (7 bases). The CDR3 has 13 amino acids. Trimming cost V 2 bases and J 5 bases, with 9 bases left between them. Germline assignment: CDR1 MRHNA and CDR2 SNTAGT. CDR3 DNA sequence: TGTGCCAGCAGTGACGAGGGGGGGGAGACCCAGTACTTC. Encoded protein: CASSDEGGETQYF.

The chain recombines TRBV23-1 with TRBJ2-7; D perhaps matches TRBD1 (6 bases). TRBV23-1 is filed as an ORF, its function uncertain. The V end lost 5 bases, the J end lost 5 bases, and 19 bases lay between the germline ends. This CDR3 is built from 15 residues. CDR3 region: CASSKGEPRGHEQYF. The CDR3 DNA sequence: TGCGCCAGCAGTAAGGGGGAGCCCCGAGGCCACGAGCAGTACTTC.